This passage covers 21 T cell receptor beta chains from one sample sequenced in a study of blood T cell repertoires in COVID-19. Sequencing was performed with immunoSEQ multiplex PCR; in TCRdb, only in-frame clones are kept and a portion is missing. The sample comprises some 360,000 clones, about 90% of which are singletons, and over 2% rests with the top ten. Sequenced material: peripheral blood. The receptors originated from a woman in her sixties with COVID-19, enrolled during active disease.

In its sample, this clone was seen once. The rearrangement uses TRBV18 and TRBJ1-5, with D perhaps matching TRBD1 (6 bases). V lost 6 bases to trimming and J lost 3 bases, with 9 bases between them. CDR3 length equals 13 residues. CDR1 is KGHSH, CDR2 LQKENI, per germline. The CDR3 sequence is CASSRGPNQPQHF. CDR3 bases: TGTGCCAGCTCCAGGGGTCCCAATCAGCCCCAGCATTTT.

This clone appeared a single time. This chain joins TRBV7-9 and TRBJ2-7; TRBD1 matches at 8 bases. Germline V gene lookup returns CDR1 SEHNR and CDR2 FQNEAQ (reference sequence). The length of the CDR3 is 13 residues. The trim removed 5 bases at V and 6 bases at J, leaving 6 bases unmatched. CDR3 region: CASSAWTGPEQYF. In DNA form, the CDR3 reads TGTGCCAGCAGCGCGTGGACAGGGCCCGAGCAGTACTTC.

V gene TRBV12-5 combines with J gene TRBJ2-1; 11 bases fit TRBD2. The CDR3 covers 17 residues. V lost 1 base and J lost 9; bases outside the gene matches: 11. CDR1 and CDR2 from the germline V gene are LGHNT and FRNRAP. In nucleotides, the CDR3 is TGTGCTAGTGGTTTGGGAACTTTAGCGGGGGGGCCGAGTGAGCAGTTCTTC. Translating gives CASGLGTLAGGPSEQFF.

The chain uses TRBV5-1 and TRBJ2-7, with 9 bases matching TRBD1. V lost 2 bases to trimming and J lost 0 bases; unmatched junction nucleotides: 6. CDR1 and CDR2 (germline): SGHRS, YFSETQ. The length of the CDR3 is 16 residues. This chain's CDR3 is CASSLQGAPGSYEQYF. In DNA, the CDR3 is TGCGCCAGCAGCTTACAGGGGGCCCCAGGCTCCTACGAGCAGTACTTC.

The rearrangement joins TRBV7-2 to TRBJ1-3; tentatively, D is TRBD1 (5 bases). V shed 1 base and J shed 0 bases, with 16 bases lying between them. Germline assignment: CDR1 SGHTA and CDR2 FQGNSA. CDR3 length: 18 residues. The CDR3: CASSLGLYRLSSGNTIYF. The CDR3 coding sequence is TGTGCCAGCAGCTTAGGTCTTTACAGGTTAAGCTCTGGAAACACCATATATTTT.

The chain joins TRBV27 to TRBJ2-7, with TRBD2 as a possible D gene (6 bases). CDR1 is MNHEY and CDR2 is SMNVEV in the germline V gene (reference sequence). V lost 3 bases, J lost 2 bases, and 14 bases lay in between. This CDR3 is 15 amino acids long. In nucleotides, the CDR3 is TGTGCCAGCAGTTTCGGGTTAGCGGCCACCTACGAGCAGTACTTC. Residues: CASSFGLAATYEQYF.

This chain connects TRBV5-5 to TRBJ1-1; D unresolved. The CDR3 is 13 residues long. Trimming shortened V by 1 base and J by 7 bases, and 11 bases separated the two germline ends. Germline CDR1 and CDR2: SGHKS and YYEKEE (reference sequence). The CDR3 DNA sequence: TGTGCCAGCAGCTTGAGACTATTTTATGAAGCTTTCTTT. Translation: CASSLRLFYEAFF.

The count of this clone is one. This chain links TRBV3-1 (or the pseudogene TRBV3-2) with TRBJ2-1; tentatively, D is TRBD2 (7 bases). With 4 bases removed from V and 4 bases from J, the gap between germline ends came to 17 bases. CDR3 length: 16 amino acids. Germline lookup yields CDR1 LGHDT and CDR2 YNNKEL (reference sequence). This CDR3 is CASSPKGGRLYNEQFF. In DNA form, the CDR3 reads TGTGCCAGCAGCCCCAAGGGGGGGCGACTTTACAATGAGCAGTTCTTC.

The chain employs TRBV7-2 and TRBJ1-6; D is possibly TRBD1 (6 bases). The V end lost 5 bases, the J end lost 3 bases, and 14 bases lay between the germline ends. Germline V gene data show CDR1 as SGHTA and CDR2 as FQGNSA. This CDR3 has 16 amino acids. The CDR3 sequence is CASSGDKPNYNSPLHF. The CDR3 nucleotides are TGTGCCAGCAGCGGGGACAAGCCCAACTATAATTCACCCCTCCACTTT. Together with reference TRBV7-2 and TRBJ1-6, the CDR3 gives the full variable domain: GAGVSQSPSNKVTEKGKDVELRCDPISGHTALYWYRQSLGQGLEFLIYFQGNSAPDKSGLPSDRFSAERTGGSVSTLTIQRTQQEDSAVYLCASSGDKPNYNSPLHFGNGTRLTVT.

This clone was recorded only once. The rearrangement uses TRBV19 and TRBJ1-1, with D uncertain. The length of the CDR3 is 15 residues. Germline assignment: CDR1 LNHDA and CDR2 SQIVND (reference sequence). V lost 8 bases, J lost 0 bases, and 16 bases lay in between. CDR3 sequence: CASYIGGFMNTEAFF. The CDR3 DNA is TGTGCCAGTTATATCGGTGGTTTTATGAACACTGAAGCTTTCTTT. The full variable domain, in which reference TRBV19 and TRBJ1-1 provide the parts outside the CDR3, is DGGITQSPKYLFRKEGQNVTLSCEQNLNHDAMYWYRQDPGQGLRLIYYSQIVNDFQKGDIAEGYSVSREKKESFPLTVTSAQKNPTAFYLCASYIGGFMNTEAFFGQGTRLTVV.

This chain links TRBV29-1 with TRBJ1-1, with 7 bases aligning to TRBD1. CDR1 SQVTM and CDR2 ANQGSEA come from the germline V gene. The V and J ends lost 5 bases and 3 bases, in that order; junction bases with no gene match: 6. This CDR3 comprises 13 residues. The CDR3 nucleotides read TGCAGCGTTTTGGACAGGCCATACACTGAAGCTTTCTTT. Its protein is CSVLDRPYTEAFF.

The count of this clone is one. The rearrangement joins TRBV3-1 (or the pseudogene TRBV3-2) to TRBJ2-5; 7 bases match TRBD1. V trimming: 5 bases; J trimming: 1 base; junction bases outside the gene matches: 7. Germline V gene data show CDR1 as LGHDT and CDR2 as YNNKEL (reference sequence). The CDR3 is made up of 15 amino acids. The CDR3 bases are TGTGCCAGCAGCGGACGGGACAGTGGCCAAGAGACCCAGTACTTC. This codes for CASSGRDSGQETQYF.

To note about this clone: Other DNA sequences in the same sample also yield this CDR3. The chain carries TRBV18 and TRBJ1-2, with D uncertain. V lost 3 bases and J lost 0, with 5 bases in between. This CDR3 spans 13 amino acids. CDR1 KGHSH and CDR2 LQKENI come from the germline V gene. The CDR3 reads CASSPGANYGYTF. CDR3 DNA sequence: TGTGCCAGCTCACCGGGCGCTAACTATGGCTACACCTTC.

The rearrangement uses TRBV7-9 and TRBJ2-7; D call uncertain. Germline lookup yields CDR1 SEHNR and CDR2 FQNEAQ (reference sequence). V shed 1 base and J shed 2 bases, with 12 bases lying between them. This CDR3 contains 15 residues. The CDR3 DNA sequence: TGTGCCAGCAGCTTAGGTTCAAATGGGCCCTACGAGCAGTACTTC. Translated: CASSLGSNGPYEQYF. The complete variable domain, with remaining parts taken from reference TRBV7-9 and TRBJ2-7, reads DTGVSQNPRHKITKRGQNVTFRCDPISEHNRLYWYRQTLGQGPEFLTYFQNEAQLEKSRLLSDRFSAERPKGSFSTLEIQRTEQGDSAMYLCASSLGSNGPYEQYFGPGTRLTVT.

The J gene is TRBJ1-2, the V gene TRBV6-5; TRBD1 is a possible D gene (5 bases). V lost 6 bases to trimming and J lost 3 bases, with 14 bases between them. The CDR3 is 14 amino acids. Germline-derived CDR1 and CDR2 are MNHEY and SVGAGI. The CDR3 DNA reads TGTGCCAGCAGGTTCCAGGGATCAGACTATGGCTACACCTTC. Translated, it gives CASRFQGSDYGYTF.

This clone was observed once. The CDR3 spells CASSSITPNTEAFF. CDR3 DNA sequence: TGTGCCAGCAGTTCCATCACACCGAACACTGAAGCTTTCTTT. The rearrangement uses TRBV28 and TRBJ1-1; D is unclear. V was trimmed by 4 bases and J by 1 base, leaving 10 bases between them. The germline V gene has CDR1 MDHEN and CDR2 SYDVKM. CDR3 size: 14 residues.

The rearrangement links TRBV5-6 to TRBJ2-4; TRBD2 is a possible D gene (6 bases). Germline V CDR1 and CDR2: SGHDT, YYEEEE. V was pared by 5 bases and J by 8 bases, with 14 bases between. There are 13 residues in the CDR3. The CDR3 sequence is CASRNGGVDIQYF. As DNA, the CDR3 is TGTGCCAGCAGGAACGGGGGTGTGGACATTCAGTACTTC.

This CDR3 reads CASSPLGGPSDTQYF. Here the CDR3 DNA reads TGTGCCAGCAGCCCTTTGGGGGGGCCCTCAGATACGCAGTATTTT. The chain carries TRBV3-1 (or the pseudogene TRBV3-2) and TRBJ2-3; D possibly corresponds to TRBD2 (7 bases). Per germline, CDR1 LGHDT and CDR2 YNNKEL (reference sequence). Trimming cost V 4 bases and J 4 bases, with 15 bases left between them. CDR3 length: 15 residues.

This chain joins TRBV30 and TRBJ2-3, with 13 bases matching TRBD2. Germline V gives CDR1 GTSNPN, CDR2 SVGIG (reference sequence). CDR3 size: 17 residues. V lost 0 bases to trimming and J lost 4 bases; unmatched junction nucleotides: 7. The CDR3 DNA reads as TGTGCCTGGAGTGTAATGCGGACTAGCGGGGGCCCAGATACGCAGTATTTT. Its protein product is CAWSVMRTSGGPDTQYF.

The gene calls are TRBV27 and TRBJ2-5, with 8 bases matching TRBD1. This CDR3 is built from 14 residues. Trimming cost V 3 bases and J 5 bases; bases outside gene matches: 5. Germline V gene lookup returns CDR1 MNHEY and CDR2 SMNVEV (reference sequence). For the CDR3, the DNA is TGTGCCAGCAGTTTCGCGGACAGGGTTGAGACCCAGTACTTC. Protein: CASSFADRVETQYF.

This chain joins TRBV2 and TRBJ2-7; TRBD1 is a possible D gene (7 bases). In germline, CDR1 is SNHLY, CDR2 FYNNEI. Trimming left V 7 bases short and J 3 bases short, with 19 bases between. The CDR3 totals 15 residues. The CDR3 nucleotides are TGTGCCAGCACCCAGGAGGGGGCGCGGCACTACGAGCAGTACTTC. Protein: CASTQEGARHYEQYF.